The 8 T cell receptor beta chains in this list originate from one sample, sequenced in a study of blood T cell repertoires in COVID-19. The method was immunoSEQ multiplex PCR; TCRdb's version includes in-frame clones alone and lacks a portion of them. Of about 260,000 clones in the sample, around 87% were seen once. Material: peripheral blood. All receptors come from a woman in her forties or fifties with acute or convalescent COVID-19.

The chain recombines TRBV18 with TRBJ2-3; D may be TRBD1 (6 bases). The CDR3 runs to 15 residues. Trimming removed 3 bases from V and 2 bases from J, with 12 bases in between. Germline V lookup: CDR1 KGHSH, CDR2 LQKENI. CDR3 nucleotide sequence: TGTGCCAGCTCACCTAGAGGACAGTCCACAGATACGCAGTATTTT. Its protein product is CASSPRGQSTDTQYF.

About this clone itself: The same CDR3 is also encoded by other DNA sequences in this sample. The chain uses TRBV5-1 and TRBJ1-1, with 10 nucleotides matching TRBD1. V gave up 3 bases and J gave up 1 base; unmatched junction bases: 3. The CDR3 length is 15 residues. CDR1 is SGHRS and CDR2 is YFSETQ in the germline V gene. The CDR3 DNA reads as TGCGCCAGCAGCTCGACAGGGGGCCGGAACACTGAAGCTTTCTTT. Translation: CASSSTGGRNTEAFF.

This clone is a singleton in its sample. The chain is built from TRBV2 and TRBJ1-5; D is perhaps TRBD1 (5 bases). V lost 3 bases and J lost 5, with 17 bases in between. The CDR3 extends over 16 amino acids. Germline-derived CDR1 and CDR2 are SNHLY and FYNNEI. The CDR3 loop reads CASSEGQEGTHQPQHF. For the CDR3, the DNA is TGTGCCAGCAGTGAGGGGCAGGAAGGTACCCATCAGCCCCAGCATTTT.

The CDR3 spells CAWSVRLGGTDTQYF. CDR3 DNA sequence: TGTGCCTGGAGTGTAAGGCTGGGGGGAACAGATACGCAGTATTTT. J is TRBJ2-3 and V is TRBV30, with a tentative D call TRBD2 (6 bases). V shed 0 bases and J shed 3 bases, with 13 bases lying between them. This CDR3 is built from 15 residues. Germline-derived CDR1 and CDR2 are GTSNPN and SVGIG (reference sequence).

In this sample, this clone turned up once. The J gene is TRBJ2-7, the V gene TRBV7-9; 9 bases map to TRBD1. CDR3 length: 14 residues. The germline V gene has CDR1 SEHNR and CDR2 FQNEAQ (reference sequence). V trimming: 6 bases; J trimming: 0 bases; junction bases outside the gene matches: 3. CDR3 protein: CASRTGGGSYEQYF. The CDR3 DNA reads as TGTGCCAGCAGAACAGGGGGCGGCTCCTACGAGCAGTACTTC. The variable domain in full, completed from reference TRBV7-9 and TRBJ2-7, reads DTGVSQNPRHKITKRGQNVTFRCDPISEHNRLYWYRQTLGQGPEFLTYFQNEAQLEKSRLLSDRFSAERPKGSFSTLEIQRTEQGDSAMYLCASRTGGGSYEQYFGPGTRLTVT.

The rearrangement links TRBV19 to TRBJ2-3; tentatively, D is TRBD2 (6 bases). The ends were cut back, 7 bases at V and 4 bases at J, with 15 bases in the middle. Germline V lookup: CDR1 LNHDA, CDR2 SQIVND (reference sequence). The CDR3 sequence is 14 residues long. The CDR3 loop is CASKGGGVPDTQYF. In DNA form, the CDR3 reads TGTGCCAGTAAAGGCGGCGGGGTCCCAGATACGCAGTATTTT. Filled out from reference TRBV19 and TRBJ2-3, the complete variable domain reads DGGITQSPKYLFRKEGQNVTLSCEQNLNHDAMYWYRQDPGQGLRLIYYSQIVNDFQKGDIAEGYSVSREKKESFPLTVTSAQKNPTAFYLCASKGGGVPDTQYFGPGTRLTVL.

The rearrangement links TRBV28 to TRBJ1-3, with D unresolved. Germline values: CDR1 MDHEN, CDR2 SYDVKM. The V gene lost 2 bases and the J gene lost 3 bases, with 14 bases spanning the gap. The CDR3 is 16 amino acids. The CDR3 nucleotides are TGTGCCAGCAGTTTACGGTCGTGGGCGAATGGAAACACCATATATTTT. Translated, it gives CASSLRSWANGNTIYF.

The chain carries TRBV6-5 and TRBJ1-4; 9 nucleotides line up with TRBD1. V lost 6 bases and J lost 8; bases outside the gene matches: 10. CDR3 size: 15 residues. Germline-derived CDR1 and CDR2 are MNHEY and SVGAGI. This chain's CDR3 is CASRRQGVVSEKLFF. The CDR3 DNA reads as TGTGCCAGCAGGCGACAGGGGGTGGTATCGGAAAAACTGTTTTTT.